The 4 T cell receptor beta chains below were found in one sample sequenced in a study of naive and memory T cell subsets. The beta constant-region primer was an equimolar mix of two oligonucleotides covering TRBC1 and TRBC2. Nested alpha and beta constant-region primers with the SP2 primer drove four PCR rounds on ligated cDNA. One entry per CDR3 protein results from TCRdb running MiXCR on the UMI-ligation and nested PCR reads. Of approximately 100,000 distinct CDR3 sequences in the sample, about 15% were seen once. The antigens of these receptors remain unknown. Study observations and caveats: Naive repertoires, especially CD8, held a few larger clonotypes, possibly memory cells re-expressing CD45RA.

Sequenced: naive CD8+ T cells from blood. These receptors all stem from a human donor in good health.

This clonotype was seen many times. The chain combines TRBV5-4 with TRBJ2-7, with no clear D. Trimming cost V 4 bases and J 4 bases, with 12 bases left between them. Germline V gene lookup returns CDR1 SGHNT and CDR2 YYREEE (reference sequence). The CDR3 extends over 13 amino acids. CDR3 loop: CASSHPGSYEQYF. The CDR3 bases are TGTGCCAGCAGCCACCCGGGTAGTTACGAGCAGTACTTC.

This clonotype has a handful of counts. This chain links TRBV28 with TRBJ2-3; possibly TRBD1 or TRBD2 for D (6 bases each). The germline V and J ends were trimmed by 7 bases and 6 bases, with 14 bases remaining between them. CDR3 size: 13 residues. Per germline, CDR1 MDHEN and CDR2 SYDVKM. CDR3 region: CASIGGLEDTQYF. The DNA of the CDR3 is TGTGCCAGCATTGGGGGGCTCGAGGATACGCAGTATTTT.

This clonotype was detected a few times. The chain couples TRBV27 to TRBJ2-7; D call uncertain. Germline values: CDR1 MNHEY, CDR2 SMNVEV (reference sequence). The CDR3 runs to 14 residues. The ends were cut back, 1 base at V and 0 bases at J, with 7 bases in the middle. The CDR3 reads CASSLFGYSYEQYF. The CDR3 DNA reads as TGTGCCAGCAGTTTATTCGGGTACTCCTACGAGCAGTACTTC.

The chain employs TRBV28 and TRBJ2-1; D may be TRBD2 (6 bases). V gave up 3 bases and J gave up 13 bases, with 13 bases separating them. The CDR3 has 12 residues. Per germline, CDR1 MDHEN and CDR2 SYDVKM. CDR3 sequence reads: CASSLGLPNQFF. CDR3 bases: TGTGCCAGCAGTTTGGGACTTCCCAACCAGTTCTTC.